The 4 T cell receptor beta chains reported below all come from one sample, sequenced in a study of shared clonotypes between healthy human individuals. Data came from immunoSEQ multiplex PCR; TCRdb stores just in-frame clones and leaves some out. The sample consists of roughly 2,300,000 clones, just under 95% of them appearing once. The source material was naive CD4+ T cells from PBMCs. As for subset: CD45RA+ positively selected. Receptors were obtained from a man aged 18 to 29 in good health. Some clones in this sample may be carry-over from other donors' samples.

Concerning this clone: Other nucleotide sequences in the sample specify the same CDR3. V is TRBV7-9 and J is TRBJ1-1, with D tentatively TRBD1 (5 bases). CDR1 is SEHNR and CDR2 is FQNEAQ in the germline V gene (reference sequence). The ends were cut back, 0 bases at V and 3 bases at J, with 5 bases in the middle. The length of the CDR3 is 13 residues. The CDR3 sequence is CASSLAGDTEAFF. CDR3 in DNA: TGTGCCAGCAGCTTAGCAGGGGACACTGAAGCTTTCTTT.

On this clone itself: Other DNA sequences of this sample code for an identical CDR3. V gene TRBV5-1 combines with J gene TRBJ2-3, with unresolved D. The V end was cut by 4 bases, the J end by 0 bases, with 3 bases between. Germline CDR1 and CDR2: SGHRS and YFSETQ. CDR3 length: 12 amino acids. The CDR3 loop is CASSQSTDTQYF. The CDR3, as DNA: TGCGCCAGCAGCCAGAGCACAGATACGCAGTATTTT.

The chain joins TRBV11-2 to TRBJ2-5; TRBD2 is a possible D gene (6 bases). From germline, CDR1 is SGHAT and CDR2 FQNNGV. Trimming removed 5 bases from V and 5 bases from J, with 15 bases in between. The CDR3 runs 14 residues. CDR3: CASSVGGTGETQYF. In nucleotides, the CDR3 is TGTGCCAGCAGCGTGGGTGGGACTGGGGAGACCCAGTACTTC.

Worth noting for this clone: The sample carries other DNA sequences with the same CDR3. This rearrangement joins TRBV7-8 to TRBJ1-1; D remains ambiguous. Germline assignment: CDR1 SGHVS and CDR2 FQNEAQ. V lost 1 base to trimming and J lost 4 bases, with 1 base between them. The CDR3 runs to 11 residues. CDR3 in DNA: TGTGCCAGCAGCTTAGGCACTGAAGCTTTCTTT. Translated, it gives CASSLGTEAFF.